The 18 T cell receptor beta chains below come from one sample, sequenced in a study of blood T cell repertoires in COVID-19. Here immunoSEQ multiplex PCR was the method, and the copy in TCRdb shows in-frame clones only, minus some. The sample has fewer than 90,000 clones; 60% to 85% are singletons. Specimen: peripheral blood. These receptors originate from a human donor in a cohort sampled during active COVID-19.

The CDR3 DNA follows: TGTGCCAGCAGCACCCGGGGGGGCCTAGGCGAGCAGTACTTC. It translates to CASSTRGGLGEQYF. The J gene is TRBJ2-7, the V gene TRBV2; 8 nucleotides match TRBD2. The CDR3 runs to 14 residues. Trimming cost V 6 bases and J 6 bases; bases outside gene matches: 10. Germline loops: CDR1 SNHLY, CDR2 FYNNEI.

The chain uses TRBV21-1 and TRBJ2-7; no check of the table's D call, TRBD2, against the DNA was made. TRBV21-1 represents a pseudogene. The CDR3 sequence is 10 residues long. The CDR3 sequence: CASSRGEQYF. CDR3 in DNA: TGTGCCAGCAGCCGAGGCGAGCAGTACTTC.

The V call is TRBV2, the J call TRBJ1-1; D is perhaps TRBD1 (5 bases). Germline assignment: CDR1 SNHLY and CDR2 FYNNEI. V lost 6 bases to trimming and J lost 2 bases, with 16 bases between them. CDR3 length: 15 amino acids. The CDR3 DNA follows: TGTGCCAGCAGGCCTGGGGGAGGTCCCAACACTGAAGCTTTCTTT. Residues: CASRPGGGPNTEAFF.

The V call is TRBV28, the J call TRBJ1-1; the D is unclear. Germline CDR1 reads MDHEN; CDR2 reads SYDVKM. This CDR3 spans 14 amino acids. Trimming cost V 6 bases and J 5 bases, with 16 bases left between them. CDR3 amino acids: CASRPKRSGTEAFF. The CDR3 DNA reads TGTGCCAGCAGGCCTAAAAGATCCGGGACTGAAGCTTTCTTT.

With regard to this clone: Other DNA variants within this sample encode the same CDR3. The V gene is TRBV6-5, the J gene TRBJ2-1; 8 positions match TRBD2. V was clipped by 2 bases and J by 0 bases; unmatched bases: 3. Germline V CDR1 and CDR2: MNHEY, SVGAGI. The CDR3 spans 16 residues. The CDR3 DNA reads TGTGCCAGCAGTTACGGGGCGGGGGGCTCCTACAATGAGCAGTTCTTC. Amino acid sequence: CASSYGAGGSYNEQFF.

The chain joins TRBV5-1 to TRBJ2-5; TRBD1 matches at 7 bases. Germline lookup yields CDR1 SGHRS and CDR2 YFSETQ. This CDR3 spans 15 amino acids. The J segment lost 3 bases and the V segment lost 4 bases, leaving 9 bases of the junction unmatched. Here the CDR3 reads CASSPRDSAKETQYF. CDR3 bases: TGCGCCAGCAGCCCCCGGGACAGTGCTAAAGAGACCCAGTACTTC.

The CDR3 DNA reads as TGTGCCAGCAAAACAGGGGGCGCTTATGAAAAACTGTTTTTT. It codes for CASKTGGAYEKLFF. The V gene is TRBV28, the J gene TRBJ1-4, with 9 bases aligning to TRBD1. This CDR3 comprises 14 residues. With V trimmed by 7 bases and J by 6 bases, 6 bases remained unmatched. Germline V lookup: CDR1 MDHEN, CDR2 SYDVKM. Combining the CDR3 with reference TRBV28 and TRBJ1-4 gives the whole variable domain DVKVTQSSRYLVKRTGEKVFLECVQDMDHENMFWYRQDPGLGLRLIYFSYDVKMKEKGDIPEGYSVSREKKERFSLILESASTNQTSMYLCASKTGGAYEKLFFGSGTQLSVL.

The rearrangement links TRBV5-6 to TRBJ1-2; D gene ambiguous. The V end lost 4 bases, the J end lost 4 bases, and 11 bases lay between the germline ends. The CDR3 has 13 amino acids. Germline CDR1 SGHDT, CDR2 YYEEEE. CDR3 sequence: CASSAPAGYGYTF. CDR3 nucleotides: TGTGCCAGCAGCGCCCCGGCAGGCTATGGCTACACCTTC.

V usage is TRBV5-1 and J usage is TRBJ2-7, with a possible D match to TRBD2 (6 bases). CDR1 SGHRS and CDR2 YFSETQ come from the germline V gene. Trimming pared 5 bases from V and 2 bases from J, leaving 14 bases between. The CDR3 is 14 residues long. CDR3 in DNA: TGCGCCAGCAGTCCCGGGACTCAGGCCTACGAGCAGTACTTC. Translating it yields CASSPGTQAYEQYF.

The chain uses TRBV28 and TRBJ1-5; weak D call: TRBD1 (6 bases). Germline values: CDR1 MDHEN, CDR2 SYDVKM. Trimming removed 6 bases from V and 13 bases from J, with 22 bases in between. The CDR3 sequence is 14 residues long. The CDR3 DNA is TGTGCCAGCAGACCTACAGGGAGTATCCTACAACAGCATTTT. This codes for CASRPTGSILQQHF.

The chain carries TRBV9 and TRBJ2-7, with 9 bases that match TRBD2. V trimming: 2 bases; J trimming: 3 bases; junction bases outside the gene matches: 12. The CDR3 spans 17 residues. Looked up from germline, CDR1 is SGDLS and CDR2 is YYNGEE. The CDR3 DNA sequence: TGTGCCAGCAGCGTCCCGCCCGCCGGGACTAGCATCTACGAGCAGTACTTC. It is translated as CASSVPPAGTSIYEQYF.

The chain combines TRBV27 with TRBJ2-7; TRBD1 matches 7 bases. With V trimmed by 3 bases and J by 5 bases, 10 bases remained unmatched. The CDR3 is 15 amino acids. CDR1 and CDR2 (germline): MNHEY, SMNVEV (reference sequence). The CDR3 DNA is TGTGCCAGCAGTTTGGTCGGGACAGTCGTGAACGAGCAGTACTTC. It codes for CASSLVGTVVNEQYF.

This chain links TRBV28 with TRBJ1-5, with 7 bases fitting TRBD1. The germline V gene has CDR1 MDHEN and CDR2 SYDVKM. This CDR3 region has 15 residues. V trimming: 2 bases; J trimming: 7 bases; junction bases outside the gene matches: 8. The CDR3 loop reads CASSLLSGGRQPQHF. The CDR3 nucleotides read TGTGCCAGCAGTTTACTTTCAGGGGGTAGACAGCCCCAGCATTTT.

This clone has a handful of counts. V usage is TRBV19 and J usage is TRBJ2-1, with D maybe TRBD2 (6 bases). This CDR3 spans 16 amino acids. V dropped 3 bases and J dropped 2 bases, with 14 bases sitting between them. In germline, CDR1 is LNHDA, CDR2 SQIVND (reference sequence). Written as DNA, the CDR3 is TGTGCCAGTAGTATCGCCGGGAGTCCTCCCTACAATGAGCAGTTCTTC. It codes for CASSIAGSPPYNEQFF.

The J gene is TRBJ2-5, the V gene TRBV29-1, with 7 bases fitting TRBD1. The CDR3 contains 13 residues. Germline V gene data show CDR1 as SQVTM and CDR2 as ANQGSEA. The J segment lost 2 bases and the V segment lost 6 bases, leaving 6 bases of the junction unmatched. The CDR3 sequence is CSVPGGSQETQYF. The DNA for the CDR3 is TGCAGCGTCCCAGGGGGAAGTCAAGAGACCCAGTACTTC.

This clone was found a few times. V and J are TRBV20-1 and TRBJ2-3, with 8 bases fitting TRBD2. The CDR3 runs to 15 residues. J gave up 7 bases and V 3 bases, and 12 bases lay outside the gene matches. The germline V gene has CDR1 DFQATT and CDR2 SNEGSKA (reference sequence). The chain's CDR3 is CSASPSGPGGNTQYF. The DNA of the CDR3 is TGCAGTGCTAGTCCTAGCGGGCCCGGAGGAAATACGCAGTATTTT.

The chain combines TRBV3-1 (or the pseudogene TRBV3-2) with TRBJ2-1, with TRBD2 matching over 14 bases. J was trimmed by 9 bases and V by 0 bases; bases with no gene match: 16. The CDR3 is 20 residues long. The germline gives CDR1 LGHDT, CDR2 YNNKEL (reference sequence). The CDR3 protein is CASSQESTSGRARGTSEQFF. CDR3 DNA: TGTGCCAGCAGCCAAGAATCGACTAGCGGGAGGGCCCGAGGAACGAGTGAGCAGTTCTTC.

This chain joins TRBV11-2 and TRBJ1-4; D unclear. Trimming took off 4 bases at V and 0 bases at J, with 12 bases between the two ends. The germline CDR1 and CDR2 sequences are SGHAT and FQNNGV. The CDR3 spans 16 residues. The CDR3, as DNA: TGTGCCAGCAGCTCCAAAACTGCCGCAACTAATGAAAAACTGTTTTTT. This translates into CASSSKTAATNEKLFF. The whole variable domain, remainder taken from reference TRBV11-2 and TRBJ1-4, is EAGVAQSPRYKIIEKRQSVAFWCNPISGHATLYWYQQILGQGPKLLIQFQNNGVVDDSQLPKDRFSAERLKGVDSTLKIQPAKLEDSAVYLCASSSKTAATNEKLFFGSGTQLSVL.